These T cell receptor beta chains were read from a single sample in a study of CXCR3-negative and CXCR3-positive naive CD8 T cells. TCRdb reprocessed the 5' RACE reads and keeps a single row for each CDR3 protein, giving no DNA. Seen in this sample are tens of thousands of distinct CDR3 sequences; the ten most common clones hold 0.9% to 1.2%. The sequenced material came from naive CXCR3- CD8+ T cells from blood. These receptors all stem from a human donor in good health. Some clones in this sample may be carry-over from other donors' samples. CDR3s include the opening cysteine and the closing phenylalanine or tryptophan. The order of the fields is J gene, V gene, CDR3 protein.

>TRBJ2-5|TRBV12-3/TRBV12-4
CASSFPSDRASGGQETQYF
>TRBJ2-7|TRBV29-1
CSVVWGTGEQYF
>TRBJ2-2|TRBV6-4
CASSDGTNTGELFF
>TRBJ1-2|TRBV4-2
CASSQEESNYGYTF
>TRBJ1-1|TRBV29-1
CSVSVVTEAFF
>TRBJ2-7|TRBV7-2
CASSLGAGTPYEQYF
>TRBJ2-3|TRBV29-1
CSVEKSSTDTQYF
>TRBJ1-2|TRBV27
CASRPAGANYGYTF
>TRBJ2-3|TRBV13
CASSSVDVQGDTQYF
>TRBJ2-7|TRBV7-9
CASSLSPGDYEQYF
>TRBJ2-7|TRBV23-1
CASSQTHSTGTGPYEQYF
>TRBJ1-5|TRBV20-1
CSALQTGGAGASYQPQHF
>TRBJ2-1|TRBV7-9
CASSGPGGPLNEQFF
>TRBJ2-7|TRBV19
CASSIRPVGGEQYF
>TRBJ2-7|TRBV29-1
CSVDLGPGEQYF
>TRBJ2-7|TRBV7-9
CASSIDRTSYEQYF
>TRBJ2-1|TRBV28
CASSFRDSIYNEQFF
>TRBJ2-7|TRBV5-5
CASSLVGEIEQYF
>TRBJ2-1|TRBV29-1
CSVALAGAKMDEQFF
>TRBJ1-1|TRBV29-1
CSAPREEGSAFF
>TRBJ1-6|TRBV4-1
CASSQVGKSNSPLHF
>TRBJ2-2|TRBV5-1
CASSLDGELFF